This T cell receptor beta chain was captured by sequencing in a study of graft-versus-host responses after intestinal transplantation. Study background: Transplantation in recipients was multivisceral, liver-intestinal, or isolated intestinal. Recipients uniformly received anti-thymocyte globulin induction, followed by tacrolimus and steroids for approximately 3 years. Study results and limitations: Marrow from the recipient contained GvH clones, some of which had appeared first in ileum or blood.

From germline, CDR1 is MNHEY and CDR2 SVGAGI. V lost 5 bases and J lost 2, with 9 bases in between. The CDR3 is made up of 13 amino acids. This clone turned up a few times. Libraries were prepared by immunoSEQ multiplex PCR; TCRdb keeps only in-frame clonotypes and omits some of them. The sample shows 20,000 or so clones, under 50% of them seen only once. Irradiated stimulators labeled with violet dye, about 200,000 in number, were plated with about 200,000 CFSE-labeled responders. The starting material was alloreactive CD4+ T cells from a mixed lymphocyte reaction culture, obtained before intestinal transplant. Regarding subset: CFSE-low proliferating T cells sorted from approximately 6-day pre-transplant mixed lymphocyte reaction (GvH or HvG direction). The sequence was obtained from a human patient who received an intestinal transplant. The chain uses TRBV6-5 and TRBJ1-2; possible D gene TRBD1, 6 bases. The CDR3, as DNA: TGTGCCAGCAGTACAGGGCCCAACTATGGCTACACCTTC. Translating it yields CASSTGPNYGYTF.